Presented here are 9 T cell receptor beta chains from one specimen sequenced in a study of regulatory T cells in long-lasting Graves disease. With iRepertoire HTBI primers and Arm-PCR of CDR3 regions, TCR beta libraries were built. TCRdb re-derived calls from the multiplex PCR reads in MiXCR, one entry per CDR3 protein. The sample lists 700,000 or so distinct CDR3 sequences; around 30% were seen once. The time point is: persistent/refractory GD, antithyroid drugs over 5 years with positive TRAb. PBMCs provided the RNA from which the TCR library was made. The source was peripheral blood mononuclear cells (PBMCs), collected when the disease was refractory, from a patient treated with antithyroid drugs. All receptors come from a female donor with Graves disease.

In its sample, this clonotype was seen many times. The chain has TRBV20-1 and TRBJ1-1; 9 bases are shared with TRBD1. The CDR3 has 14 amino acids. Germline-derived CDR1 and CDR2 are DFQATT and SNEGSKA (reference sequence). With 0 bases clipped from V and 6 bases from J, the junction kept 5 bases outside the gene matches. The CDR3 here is CSARDLDRGPEAFF. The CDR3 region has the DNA TGCAGTGCTAGAGACCTGGACAGGGGCCCTGAAGCTTTCTTT.

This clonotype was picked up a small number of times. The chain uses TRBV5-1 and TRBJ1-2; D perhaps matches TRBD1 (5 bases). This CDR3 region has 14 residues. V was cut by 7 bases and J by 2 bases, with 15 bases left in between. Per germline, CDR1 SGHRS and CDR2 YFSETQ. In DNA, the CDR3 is TGCGCCAGCGGGGCCAAACCCGCAAACTATGGCTACACCTTC. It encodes CASGAKPANYGYTF.

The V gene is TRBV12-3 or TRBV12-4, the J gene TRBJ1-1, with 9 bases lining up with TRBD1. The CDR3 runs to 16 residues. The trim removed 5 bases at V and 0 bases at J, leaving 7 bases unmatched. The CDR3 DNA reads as TGTGCCAGCAGTCCCAGGGGGACAGGGATGAACACTGAAGCTTTCTTT. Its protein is CASSPRGTGMNTEAFF.

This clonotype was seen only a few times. This chain's CDR3 is CASSITRDREQYF. CDR3 DNA: TGTGCCAGTAGTATAACCAGGGATCGCGAGCAGTACTTC. The chain combines TRBV19 with TRBJ2-7; D possibly corresponds to TRBD1 (5 bases). Germline V lookup: CDR1 LNHDA, CDR2 SQIVND (reference sequence). The length of the CDR3 is 13 residues. With 2 bases removed from V and 6 bases from J, the gap between germline ends came to 11 bases. Using reference TRBV19 and TRBJ2-7 for the parts outside the CDR3, the full variable domain is DGGITQSPKYLFRKEGQNVTLSCEQNLNHDAMYWYRQDPGQGLRLIYYSQIVNDFQKGDIAEGYSVSREKKESFPLTVTSAQKNPTAFYLCASSITRDREQYFGPGTRLTVT.

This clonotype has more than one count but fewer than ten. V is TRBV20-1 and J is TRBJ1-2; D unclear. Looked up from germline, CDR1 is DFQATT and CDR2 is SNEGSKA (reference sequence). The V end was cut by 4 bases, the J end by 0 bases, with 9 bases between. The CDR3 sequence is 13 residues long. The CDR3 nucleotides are TGCAGTGCTACAGACCGAACTAACTATGGCTACACCTTC. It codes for CSATDRTNYGYTF.

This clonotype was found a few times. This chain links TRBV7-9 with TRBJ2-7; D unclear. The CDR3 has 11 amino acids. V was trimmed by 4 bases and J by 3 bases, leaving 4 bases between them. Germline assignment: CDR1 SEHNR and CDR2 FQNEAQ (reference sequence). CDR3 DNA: TGTGCCAGCAGCTGGGACTACGAGCAGTACTTC. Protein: CASSWDYEQYF.

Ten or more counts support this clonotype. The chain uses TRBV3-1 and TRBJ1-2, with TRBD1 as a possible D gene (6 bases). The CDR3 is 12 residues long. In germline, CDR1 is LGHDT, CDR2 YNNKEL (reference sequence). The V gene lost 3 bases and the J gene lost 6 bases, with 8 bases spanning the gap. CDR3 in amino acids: CASSQEGDGYTF. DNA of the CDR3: TGTGCCAGCAGCCAGGAGGGGGATGGCTACACCTTC.

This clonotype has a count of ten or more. In DNA form, the CDR3 reads TGTGCCAGCAAACGATCAGCAACTAATGAAAAACTGTTTTTT. It specifies CASKRSATNEKLFF. This sequence joins TRBV12-3 or TRBV12-4 and TRBJ1-4; D unresolved. V shed 7 bases and J shed 0 bases, with 9 bases lying between them. CDR3 length: 14 residues.

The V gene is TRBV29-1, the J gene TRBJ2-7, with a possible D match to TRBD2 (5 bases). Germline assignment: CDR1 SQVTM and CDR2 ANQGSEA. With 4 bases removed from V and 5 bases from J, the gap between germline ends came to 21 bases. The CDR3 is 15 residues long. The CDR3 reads CSVVGPLAFGDEQYF. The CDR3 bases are TGCAGCGTTGTAGGGCCTCTAGCTTTCGGGGACGAGCAGTACTTC.